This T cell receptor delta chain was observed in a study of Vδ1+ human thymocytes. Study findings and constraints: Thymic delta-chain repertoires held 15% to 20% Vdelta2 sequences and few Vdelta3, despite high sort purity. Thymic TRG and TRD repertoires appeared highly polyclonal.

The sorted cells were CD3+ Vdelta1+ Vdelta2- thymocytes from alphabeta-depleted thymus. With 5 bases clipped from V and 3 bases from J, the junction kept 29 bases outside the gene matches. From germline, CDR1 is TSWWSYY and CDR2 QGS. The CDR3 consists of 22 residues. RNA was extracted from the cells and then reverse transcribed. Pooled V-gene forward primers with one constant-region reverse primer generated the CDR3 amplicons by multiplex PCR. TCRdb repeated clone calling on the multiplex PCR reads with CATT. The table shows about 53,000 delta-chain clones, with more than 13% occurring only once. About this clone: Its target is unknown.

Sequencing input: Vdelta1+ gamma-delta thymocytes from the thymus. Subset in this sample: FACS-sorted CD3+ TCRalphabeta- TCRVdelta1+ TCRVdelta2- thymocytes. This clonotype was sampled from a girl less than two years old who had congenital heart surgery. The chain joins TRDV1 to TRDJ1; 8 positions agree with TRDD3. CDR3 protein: CALGFSPDPRVFGGSGADKLIF. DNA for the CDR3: TGTGCTCTTGGGTTTAGTCCCGATCCTAGGGTCTTTGGGGGATCCGGCGCCGATAAACTCATCTTT.